These T cell receptor beta chains were read from a single sample in a study of T cells in Graves' hyperthyroidism and ophthalmopathy. TCRdb ran MiXCR on the multiplex PCR reads and lists one entry per CDR3 protein. The table has roughly 290,000 distinct CDR3 sequences, approximately 17% seen once. Material: blood. The receptors stem from a woman between 55 and 75 years old with Graves' ophthalmopathy. Each CDR3 is given without its conserved first and last residue. Fields, in order: J gene, V gene, CDR3 protein.

j_gene: TRBJ1-5
v_gene: TRBV15
CDR3aa: ATSRDGGVNQPQH

j_gene: TRBJ2-7
v_gene: TRBV6-2/TRBV6-3
CDR3aa: ASRATRLPYEQY

j_gene: TRBJ2-4
v_gene: TRBV20-1
CDR3aa: SARVAGRVLAKNIQY

j_gene: TRBJ1-1
v_gene: TRBV18
CDR3aa: ASSPRTGGFTEAF

j_gene: TRBJ1-5
v_gene: TRBV12-5
CDR3aa: ASGPWTGGFQPQH

j_gene: TRBJ1-2
v_gene: TRBV28
CDR3aa: ASSILGGQVGYT

j_gene: TRBJ2-7
v_gene: TRBV28
CDR3aa: ASNPGQSYEQY

j_gene: TRBJ2-7
v_gene: TRBV3-1
CDR3aa: ASSLSSVLPYEQY

j_gene: TRBJ2-1
v_gene: TRBV11-2
CDR3aa: ASSSLEGGRRTSYNEQF

j_gene: TRBJ1-2
v_gene: TRBV25-1
CDR3aa: ASRQARGSGYT

j_gene: TRBJ1-4
v_gene: TRBV9
CDR3aa: ASSVDGTGIREKLF

j_gene: TRBJ2-3
v_gene: TRBV6-2/TRBV6-3
CDR3aa: ASSYHRDRGTDTQY

j_gene: TRBJ2-1
v_gene: TRBV5-1
CDR3aa: ASSREQGTANEQF

j_gene: TRBJ2-1
v_gene: TRBV12-3/TRBV12-4
CDR3aa: ASSSGLAGLQF

j_gene: TRBJ1-5
v_gene: TRBV28
CDR3aa: ASSLQGFQPQH

j_gene: TRBJ2-7
v_gene: TRBV28
CDR3aa: ASSIAGFSYEQY

j_gene: TRBJ1-2
v_gene: TRBV6-1
CDR3aa: ASGSNLYGYT

j_gene: TRBJ1-5
v_gene: TRBV28
CDR3aa: ASLGGTLAEPQH

j_gene: TRBJ1-1
v_gene: TRBV7-6
CDR3aa: ASSLMGGQLATEAF

j_gene: TRBJ2-7
v_gene: TRBV20-1
CDR3aa: SAREVDSHEQY

j_gene: TRBJ2-7
v_gene: TRBV7-6
CDR3aa: ASSLGREQY

j_gene: TRBJ1-2
v_gene: TRBV6-5
CDR3aa: ASSYDRVVDGHT

j_gene: TRBJ1-2
v_gene: TRBV6-1
CDR3aa: ASREPGQGRTGYT

j_gene: TRBJ1-1
v_gene: TRBV5-1
CDR3aa: ASSGGGRVMNTEAF

j_gene: TRBJ1-6
v_gene: TRBV5-1
CDR3aa: ASSNSQGGNSPLH

j_gene: TRBJ2-5
v_gene: TRBV2
CDR3aa: ASSDLDRGQETQY

j_gene: TRBJ1-1
v_gene: TRBV18
CDR3aa: ASSLVGTVNTEAF

j_gene: TRBJ2-1
v_gene: TRBV12-3/TRBV12-4
CDR3aa: ASTLGGGLSSYNEQF